These T cell receptor beta chains were read from a single sample in a study of CD8 T cells in ankylosing spondylitis. TCRdb recomputed calls from the 5' RACE reads with MiXCR, one row per CDR3 protein. The table lists roughly 700,000 distinct CDR3 sequences, around 20% of them singletons. The sequencing input was blood, either unsorted or a sorted T cell fraction (not recorded which). These receptor sequences come from a male donor with ankylosing spondylitis. CDR3s include the opening cysteine and the closing phenylalanine or tryptophan. The D gene is left open where the match is weak. Expanded clones get a size class; other rows say once, few or many, or leave the size out.

J gene	V gene	clone size	D gene	CDR3 DNA	CDR3 protein
TRBJ1-5	TRBV7-2	few	NA	TGTGCCAGCAGCGCACAGAGTTATAGCAATCAGCCCCAGCATTTT	CASSAQSYSNQPQHF
TRBJ1-5	TRBV20-1	few	TRBD1	TGCAGTGCTCAGGGACAGGTGAGCAATCAGCCCCAGCATTTT	CSAQGQVSNQPQHF
TRBJ1-1	TRBV5-1	few	TRBD1	TGCGCCAGCAGCCTTGGGACAGGAGAAGCTTTCTTT	CASSLGTGEAFF
TRBJ2-2	TRBV10-3	NA	TRBD1	TGTGCCATCAGCTCCGGACAGGGGGACCCCGGGGAGCTGTTTTTT	CAISSGQGDPGELFF
TRBJ1-2	TRBV6-5	few	NA	TGTGCCAGCAGTTACTCGTGTCTGGGGGGCTACACCTTC	CASSYSCLGGYTF
TRBJ2-7	TRBV6-2/TRBV6-3	few	NA	TGTGCCAGCAGGCCCCGACTGGACCCCCAATACGAGCAGTACTTC	CASRPRLDPQYEQYF
TRBJ2-7	TRBV7-2	NA	NA	TGTGCCAGCAGCTCCCAGGGAGGTCACTACGAGCAGTACTTC	CASSSQGGHYEQYF
TRBJ1-4	TRBV4-1	NA	TRBD1	TGCGCCAGCAGCCAACACGGGACAGGGGGTGAAAAACTGTTTTTT	CASSQHGTGGEKLFF
TRBJ1-5	TRBV15	NA	TRBD1	TGTGCCACCAGCAGAGCTCACAGGGGGAATCAGCCCCAGCATTTT	CATSRAHRGNQPQHF
TRBJ2-1	TRBV12-3/TRBV12-4	NA	TRBD2	TGTGCCAGCAGTTCCTCACCCCGACAAGCGGGAGGGTCCTACAATGAGCAGTTCTTC	CASSSSPRQAGGSYNEQFF
TRBJ2-7	TRBV27	NA	NA	TGTGCCAGCAGGACAGGTTCCGCCTACGAGCAGTACTTC	CASRTGSAYEQYF
TRBJ1-1	TRBV3-1	many	TRBD1	TGTGCCAGCAGTTACAGGGGAGAGGGGACTGAAGCTTTCTTT	CASSYRGEGTEAFF
TRBJ2-1	TRBV4-1	few	NA	TGCGCCAGCAGCCAAGAAAACGTCGGCTCTTACAATGAGCAGTTCTTC	CASSQENVGSYNEQFF
TRBJ1-5	TRBV12-3/TRBV12-4	many	NA	TGTGCCAGCAGCAATAGGGATCAGCCCCAGCATTTT	CASSNRDQPQHF
TRBJ2-2	TRBV6-2/TRBV6-3	few	TRBD1	TGTGCCAGCAGTCGAAGTACGGGACAGAAATCGACCGGGGAGCTGTTTTTT	CASSRSTGQKSTGELFF
TRBJ2-2	TRBV12-3/TRBV12-4	many	NA	TGTGCCAGCAGTTTGACGGGGGCGTATACCGGGGAGCTGTTTTTT	CASSLTGAYTGELFF
TRBJ2-1	TRBV12-3/TRBV12-4	many	NA	TGTGCCAGCAGGATGAGCGGAAGCTCCTACAATGAGCAGTTCTTC	CASRMSGSSYNEQFF
TRBJ2-4	TRBV27	NA	NA	TGTGCCAGCAGTACCCTAGGGGAAATGGCCAAAAACATTCAGTACTTC	CASSTLGEMAKNIQYF
TRBJ2-7	TRBV29-1	few	NA	TGCAGCGTTACCAGGGGATATCCCACCGAGCAGTACTTC	CSVTRGYPTEQYF
TRBJ2-2	TRBV5-1	NA	NA	TGCGCCAGCAGCTTTGCAGGGTCCACCGGGGAGCTGTTTTTT	CASSFAGSTGELFF
TRBJ1-1	TRBV11-2	NA	NA	TGTGCCAGCAGCTTAGTAGGGGGGATCCAGGGATACCTGAACACTGAAGCTTTCTTT	CASSLVGGIQGYLNTEAFF
TRBJ2-7	TRBV2	few	TRBD2	TGTGCCAGCAGTACGGGACTAGCGGGGGGCGCCTACGAGCAGTACTTC	CASSTGLAGGAYEQYF
TRBJ2-5	TRBV29-1	few	NA	TGCAGCGTTGAAGATCACACAGACGAAGAGACCCAGTACTTC	CSVEDHTDEETQYF
TRBJ1-4	TRBV4-1	many	NA	TGCGCCAGCAGCCAATTGGCAGGGAATGAAAAACTGTTTTTT	CASSQLAGNEKLFF
TRBJ2-2	TRBV3-1	NA	NA	TGTGCCAGCACCTCAAGTGGCACCGGGGAGCTGTTTTTT	CASTSSGTGELFF
TRBJ2-5	TRBV20-1	NA	NA	TGCAGTGCTAAGTCTGCCGGGCCGGAGGGCCTCGGCGAGACCCAGTACTTC	CSAKSAGPEGLGETQYF
TRBJ2-1	TRBV28	few	NA	TGTGCCAGCAGTTTGCTGATAGAAAACCTACCCGAGCAGTTCTTC	CASSLLIENLPEQFF
TRBJ1-5	TRBV7-2	few	TRBD1	TGTGCCAGCAGCAAACGGGACAGGGGCGATCAGCCCCAGCATTTT	CASSKRDRGDQPQHF
TRBJ1-2	TRBV29-1	NA	TRBD1	TGCAGCGTTGAAACAGGGGTTAACTATGGCTACACCTTC	CSVETGVNYGYTF
TRBJ1-6	TRBV11-2	few	NA	TGTGCCAGCAGCTTAGGGACAGAAAGCTCCTATAATTCACCCCTCCACTTT	CASSLGTESSYNSPLHF
TRBJ1-1	TRBV30	NA	TRBD1	TGTGCCTGGAACAGACAGGGGATGAACACTGAAGCTTTCTTT	CAWNRQGMNTEAFF
TRBJ2-1	TRBV20-1	NA	NA	TGCAGTACTCCCGGAGGAATTGGGAAATACAATGAGCAGTTCTTC	CSTPGGIGKYNEQFF
TRBJ2-1	TRBV20-1	few	TRBD2	TGCAGTGCTAGAAGCCCTTTAGGACTAGCGGGAGGGGTTGAGCAGTTCTTC	CSARSPLGLAGGVEQFF
TRBJ1-1	TRBV11-2	NA	NA	TGTGCCAGCAGCTCATACAACCCGCCTGAAGCTTTCTTT	CASSSYNPPEAFF
TRBJ2-3	TRBV20-1	once	TRBD2	TGCAGTGCTTCTGCGTTTGTACTAGCGGGAGCCACAGATACGCAGTATTTT	CSASAFVLAGATDTQYF
TRBJ2-1	TRBV28	many	NA	TGTGCCAGCAGTACCCCCCGAAAAGGCTCCTACAATGAGCAGTTCTTC	CASSTPRKGSYNEQFF
TRBJ1-6	TRBV19	NA	NA	TGTGCCAGTGGAGACGGACAGCCTTATTCACCCCTCCACTTT	CASGDGQPYSPLHF
TRBJ2-1	TRBV5-1	few	NA	TGCGCCAGCAGCGACACCGGGATCCCAGACAATGAGCAGTTCTTC	CASSDTGIPDNEQFF
TRBJ1-1	TRBV3-1	NA	NA	TGTGCCAGCAGCCCTTGGGATCAGCCGAACACTGAAGCTTTCTTT	CASSPWDQPNTEAFF
TRBJ2-1	TRBV27	few	NA	TGTGGGGCCGGCGGGCCCCCCCGTGATGAGCAGTTCTTC	CGAGGPPRDEQFF
TRBJ2-7	TRBV6-5	few	NA	TGTGCCGGCTATTTACAGAGCTCCTACGAGCAGTACTTC	CAGYLQSSYEQYF
TRBJ2-1	TRBV7-9	few	TRBD2	TGTGCCAGCAGCCCCGCCAGGCGGGGGGTGGACAATGAGCAGTTCTTC	CASSPARRGVDNEQFF
TRBJ2-2	TRBV7-9	NA	NA	TGTGCCAGCAGCGCGGGACTGAACACCGGGGAGCTGTTTTTT	CASSAGLNTGELFF
TRBJ2-3	TRBV4-2	few	TRBD1	TGTGCCAGCAGCCAAGACTGGGACAGCCCCACAGATACGCAGTATTTT	CASSQDWDSPTDTQYF
TRBJ2-1	TRBV19	few	TRBD2	TGTGCCAGTATGGGAAGCGGGGCCCGCTCCTACAATGAGCAGTTCTTC	CASMGSGARSYNEQFF
TRBJ1-2	TRBV4-3	NA	NA	TGCGCCAGCAGCCAAGATCGGGCCGGTAGGAACAGCTACACCTTC	CASSQDRAGRNSYTF
TRBJ2-5	TRBV28	NA	NA	TGTGCCAGCTCGTCTTTCGGGGGCGCTGAGACCCAGTACTTC	CASSSFGGAETQYF
TRBJ2-7	TRBV10-3	NA	NA	TGTGCCATCAGTGAGCTAGGCCCCGGGGCCTACGAGCAGTACTTC	CAISELGPGAYEQYF
TRBJ2-1	TRBV29-1	NA	TRBD2	TGCAGCGTTGGGTGGCGGGGGGCTTACAATGAGCAGTTCTTC	CSVGWRGAYNEQFF
TRBJ2-1	TRBV28	NA	NA	TGTGCCAGCAGTTTATATCTCGTCGGGCTAGCCAATGAGCAGTTCTTC	CASSLYLVGLANEQFF
TRBJ2-6	TRBV20-1	NA	NA	TGCAGTGCTAGAGGTGGGGCCAACGTCCTGACTTTC	CSARGGANVLTF
TRBJ1-1	TRBV20-1	NA	NA	TGCAGTGCTAGGACCACTTTCACTGAAGCTTTCTTT	CSARTTFTEAFF
TRBJ1-6	TRBV7-6	few	TRBD1	TGTGCCAGCAGCGGGACAGGGCAGTATAATTCACCCCTCCACTTT	CASSGTGQYNSPLHF
TRBJ2-3	TRBV6-2/TRBV6-3	few	TRBD1	TGTGCCAGCAGTTACGCCTCGGGGACAGGGGGCTTTGGGAGCACAGATACGCAGTATTTT	CASSYASGTGGFGSTDTQYF
TRBJ1-5	TRBV20-1	NA	NA	TGCAGTGCGACGGGCATCGGTCCGAATCAGCCCCAGCATTTT	CSATGIGPNQPQHF
TRBJ2-1	TRBV3-1	few	NA	TGTGCCAGCAGCCACAGACAAGACGAGCAGTTCTTC	CASSHRQDEQFF
TRBJ2-3	TRBV9	few	TRBD2	TGTGCCAGCAGCGTAGCTAGCGGGGGGGCGGCAGATACGCAGTATTTT	CASSVASGGAADTQYF